The 20 T cell receptor beta chains below were found in one sample sequenced in a study of blood T cell repertoires in COVID-19. Profiled with immunoSEQ multiplex PCR; TCRdb holds only in-frame clones, not every one. The sample yields fewer than 400,000 clones, 80% to 90% seen once. Sequenced input: PBMCs or T cells enriched from blood (not recorded which). Receptor source: a man aged 25-45 years who had recovered from COVID-19.

The CDR3 nucleotides are TGTGCCAGCAGCTCGGGACTAGCGGGGGCAAACTCCTACGAGCAGTACTTC. Its translation is CASSSGLAGANSYEQYF. The J gene is TRBJ2-7, the V gene TRBV13; 14 bases agree with TRBD2. There are 17 residues in the CDR3. Germline loops: CDR1 PRHDT, CDR2 FYEKMQ (reference sequence). The trim removed 4 bases at V and 0 bases at J, leaving 5 bases unmatched.

This sequence joins TRBV7-6 and TRBJ1-1; TRBD1 is a possible D gene (5 bases). Trimming shortened V by 5 bases and J by 7 bases, and 14 bases separated the two germline ends. The CDR3 sequence is 13 residues long. Germline assignment: CDR1 SGHVS and CDR2 FNYEAQ. CDR3 region: CASSPPRVGEAFF. The CDR3 DNA sequence: TGTGCCAGCAGCCCCCCCAGGGTTGGTGAAGCTTTCTTT. Looking up the rest from reference TRBV7-6 and TRBJ1-1 gives the full variable domain: GAGVSQSPRYKVTKRGQDVALRCDPISGHVSLYWYRQALGQGPEFLTYFNYEAQQDKSGLPNDRFSAERPEGSISTLTIQRTEQRDSAMYRCASSPPRVGEAFFGQGTRLTVV.

The chain employs TRBV10-1 and TRBJ1-2; a possible D gene is TRBD1 (5 bases). The CDR3 extends over 14 amino acids. V was trimmed by 6 bases and J by 8 bases, leaving 19 bases between them. Per the germline V gene, CDR1 is WNHNN and CDR2 is SYGVQD (reference sequence). The CDR3 DNA reads as TGCGCCAGCAGCCCCGGAGGGGCCCTTGGGGGCTACACCTTC. Amino acid sequence: CASSPGGALGGYTF.

The genes are TRBV10-3 and TRBJ2-3; 10 positions match TRBD1. CDR1 and CDR2 from the germline V gene are ENHRY and SYGVKD. Trimming took 7 bases from V and 6 from J; bases not matched to a gene: 10. The CDR3 extends over 15 amino acids. CDR3 amino acids: CAIKRQGALSDTQYF. The CDR3, as DNA: TGTGCCATCAAAAGACAGGGGGCGTTATCTGATACGCAGTATTTT.

In DNA form, the CDR3 reads TGTGCCAGCAGCGACGCAGGCCGCGCCGGAAACACCATATATTTT. Its translation: CASSDAGRAGNTIYF. The V gene is TRBV9, the J gene TRBJ1-3; unclear D gene. Looked up from germline, CDR1 is SGDLS and CDR2 is YYNGEE. This CDR3 region has 15 residues. V lost 3 bases, J lost 4 bases, and 14 bases lay in between.

This clone has ten or more counts. The gene calls are TRBV6-2 or TRBV6-3 and TRBJ2-3; 9 bases fit TRBD1. Germline V gene data show CDR1 as MNHEY and CDR2 as SVGEGT. The CDR3 has 14 residues. V was clipped by 3 bases and J by 4 bases; unmatched bases: 2. Here the CDR3 reads CASSYGTGSDTQYF. The CDR3 DNA sequence: TGTGCCAGCAGTTATGGGACAGGGTCAGATACGCAGTATTTT.

J is TRBJ1-5 and V is TRBV5-1, with 8 bases matching TRBD1. V was pared by 0 bases and J by 4 bases, with 6 bases of the junction left unmatched. This CDR3 region has 16 residues. Germline CDR1 reads SGHRS; CDR2 reads YFSETQ. In nucleotides, the CDR3 is TGCGCCAGCAGCTTGGGCGATCGACAGGGGAATCAGCCCCAGCATTTT. Protein: CASSLGDRQGNQPQHF.

This clone has just one count. The rearrangement joins TRBV2 to TRBJ2-5, with 7 bases aligning to TRBD1. Per germline, CDR1 SNHLY and CDR2 FYNNEI. This CDR3 comprises 14 residues. Trimming removed 5 bases from V and 2 bases from J; junction bases left unmatched: 5. The CDR3 DNA sequence: TGTGCCAGCAGTACAGACAGGGCGCAAGAGACCCAGTACTTC. Translation: CASSTDRAQETQYF. The full variable domain, in which reference TRBV2 and TRBJ2-5 provide the parts outside the CDR3, is EPEVTQTPSHQVTQMGQEVILRCVPISNHLYFYWYRQILGQKVEFLVSFYNNEISEKSEIFDDQFSVERPDGSNFTLKIRSTKLEDSAMYFCASSTDRAQETQYFGPGTRLLVL.

V usage is TRBV9 and J usage is TRBJ2-1, with 9 bases matching TRBD1. With V trimmed by 0 bases and J by 6 bases, 4 bases remained unmatched. This CDR3 has 15 residues. Germline loops: CDR1 SGDLS, CDR2 YYNGEE. The DNA for the CDR3 is TGTGCCAGCAGCGTAGCAACAGGGGGCTTCAATGAGCAGTTCTTC. As protein: CASSVATGGFNEQFF.

This rearrangement joins TRBV15 to TRBJ1-2, with 9 bases aligning to TRBD1. CDR3 length: 14 amino acids. In germline, CDR1 is LNHNV, CDR2 YYDKDF (reference sequence). The V gene end was trimmed by 5 bases and the J gene end by 4 bases; junction bases not matched to a gene: 5. The CDR3 DNA follows: TGTGCCACCAGCCGGGACAGGGAGTTCTATGGCTACACCTTC. This gives the protein CATSRDREFYGYTF.

The DNA for the CDR3 is TGCGCCAGCAGCTGGGGAACAGGGGGAGGAGAGCAGTACTTC. This codes for CASSWGTGGGEQYF. The V call is TRBV5-1, the J call TRBJ2-7; 8 bases are shared with TRBD1. V gave up 3 bases and J gave up 7 bases; unmatched junction bases: 9. CDR1 and CDR2 (germline): SGHRS, YFSETQ. The CDR3 contains 14 residues. The variable domain in full, completed from reference TRBV5-1 and TRBJ2-7, reads KAGVTQTPRYLIKTRGQQVTLSCSPISGHRSVSWYQQTPGQGLQFLFEYFSETQRNKGNFPGRFSGRQFSNSRSEMNVSTLELGDSALYLCASSWGTGGGEQYFGPGTRLTVT.

The chain carries TRBV5-1 and TRBJ2-1; 11 bases are a match to TRBD2. The CDR3 sequence is 15 residues long. J was trimmed by 7 bases and V by 3 bases; bases with no gene match: 6. Germline V gene sequence: CDR1 SGHRS, CDR2 YFSETQ. DNA of the CDR3: TGCGCCAGCAGCTCACTAGCGGGGGCGTCGAATGAGCAGTTCTTC. Protein sequence: CASSSLAGASNEQFF.

In its sample, this clone was seen a few times. V and J are TRBV21-1 and TRBJ1-1; the D segment call TRBD1 is taken from the table without a DNA check. TRBV21-1 is tagged as a pseudogene. CDR3 size: 8 residues. The CDR3 region is CASGPAFF. In DNA, the CDR3 is TGTGCCAGCGGGCCGGCTTTCTTT.

J is TRBJ2-1 and V is TRBV6-5; TRBD2 is a possible D gene (7 bases). There are 15 residues in the CDR3. From germline, CDR1 is MNHEY and CDR2 SVGAGI. Trimming took 4 bases from V and 3 from J, leaving 13 bases between them. Here the CDR3 reads CASSWGGAHYNEQFF. In DNA form, the CDR3 reads TGTGCCAGCAGTTGGGGGGGGGCACACTACAATGAGCAGTTCTTC.

Here the CDR3 DNA reads TGCGCCAGCAGCCAAGTCAGGGCCATGAACACTGAAGCTTTCTTT. As protein: CASSQVRAMNTEAFF. The rearrangement joins TRBV4-3 to TRBJ1-1, with a possible D match to TRBD1 (5 bases). Germline V gene sequence: CDR1 LGHNA, CDR2 YSLEER. CDR3 length: 15 residues. V was cut by 1 base and J by 0 bases, with 9 bases left in between.

The V call is TRBV7-2, the J call TRBJ1-3; 7 bases agree with TRBD1. V was pared by 1 base and J by 0 bases, with 6 bases of the junction left unmatched. The CDR3 is made up of 17 amino acids. Germline V gene sequence: CDR1 SGHTA, CDR2 FQGNSA. Here the CDR3 DNA reads TGTGCCAGCAGCTTAGAGGGGACAGCTTACTCTGGAAACACCATATATTTT. It specifies CASSLEGTAYSGNTIYF. Complete variable domain (other parts from reference TRBV7-2 and TRBJ1-3): GAGVSQSPSNKVTEKGKDVELRCDPISGHTALYWYRQSLGQGLEFLIYFQGNSAPDKSGLPSDRFSAERTGGSVSTLTIQRTQQEDSAVYLCASSLEGTAYSGNTIYFGEGSWLTVV.

The chain is built from TRBV29-1 and TRBJ2-7; 7 bases agree with TRBD1. Germline lookup yields CDR1 SQVTM and CDR2 ANQGSEA. The CDR3 has 14 residues. The V and J ends lost 2 bases and 3 bases, in that order; junction bases with no gene match: 7. The CDR3 region is CSVEWAGGHYEQYF. As DNA, the CDR3 is TGCAGCGTTGAATGGGCAGGGGGACACTACGAGCAGTACTTC.

The chain has TRBV3-1 (or the pseudogene TRBV3-2) and TRBJ1-2; D gene ambiguous. Trimming took 6 bases from V and 0 from J, leaving 8 bases between them. This CDR3 region has 13 residues. CDR1 and CDR2 (germline): LGHDT, YNNKEL (reference sequence). The CDR3 coding sequence is TGTGCCAGCAGGCAGAGGGCTAACTATGGCTACACCTTC. Translated: CASRQRANYGYTF.

The J gene is TRBJ1-4, the V gene TRBV10-3; 8 nucleotides align to TRBD1. This CDR3 is 16 amino acids long. The trim removed 2 bases at V and 7 bases at J, leaving 9 bases unmatched. Germline V lookup: CDR1 ENHRY, CDR2 SYGVKD. CDR3 sequence reads: CAISETSGGIGEKLFF. The CDR3 DNA reads as TGTGCCATCAGTGAGACATCAGGGGGCATCGGTGAAAAACTGTTTTTT.

This clone has at least ten counts. V usage is TRBV6-7 and J usage is TRBJ1-6, with a tentative D call TRBD1 (6 bases). TRBV6-7 is designated an ORF whose function remains uncertain. The CDR3 totals 16 residues. V lost 7 bases, J lost 0 bases, and 13 bases lay in between. The chain's CDR3 is CASIIRGSSYNSPLHF. The CDR3 DNA reads as TGTGCCAGCATCATCAGGGGAAGCTCCTATAATTCACCCCTCCACTTT.